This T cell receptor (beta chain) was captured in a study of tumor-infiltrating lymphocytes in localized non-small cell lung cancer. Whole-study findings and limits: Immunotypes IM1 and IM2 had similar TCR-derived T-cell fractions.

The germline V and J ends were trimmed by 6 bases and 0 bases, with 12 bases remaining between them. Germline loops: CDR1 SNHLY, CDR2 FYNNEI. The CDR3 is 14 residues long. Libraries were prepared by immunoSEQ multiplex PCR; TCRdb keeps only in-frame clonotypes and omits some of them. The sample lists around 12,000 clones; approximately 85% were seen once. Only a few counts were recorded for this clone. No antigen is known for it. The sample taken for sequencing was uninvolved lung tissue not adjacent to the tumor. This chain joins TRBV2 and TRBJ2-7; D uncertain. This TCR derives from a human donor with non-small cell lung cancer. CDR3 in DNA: TGTGCCAGCAGCCCCCCACGGAGCTCCTACGAGCAGTACTTC. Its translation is CASSPPRSSYEQYF.